This T cell receptor beta chain was sequenced for a study of cytomegalovirus exposure and HLA in healthy donors. About the study: Among 150 million to 200 million T cells, an earlier analysis found around 100 million unique TCR beta sequences. A preliminary data release comprised about 85 million unique TCRs obtained from HLA-typed donors.

A word on this clone: The antigen remains unidentified.

V was cut by 3 bases and J by 0 bases, with 15 bases left in between. This CDR3 contains 17 residues. CDR1 LNHDA and CDR2 SQIVND come from the germline V gene (reference sequence). Findings of the study overall: The authors listed 164 TCR beta chains as cytomegalovirus-associated. TCR beta chain V- and J-gene trimming was linked, in a later analysis, to a missense variant in DCLRE1C.

A multiplex PCR was run with 60 Vbeta primers and 13 Jbeta primers. This table comes from immunoSEQ multiplex PCR, and its TCRdb copy is limited to in-frame clones, with some not included. In the table there are about 210,000 clones, around 82% of which are singletons. This TCR came from a man aged 35 to 55 in good health and CMV-seropositive. The rearrangement links TRBV19 to TRBJ1-3; D is undetermined. Sequencing input: PBMCs. The CDR3 nucleotides are TGTGCCAGTAGTATTAGAGCGGAGCTACTCTCTGGAAACACCATATATTTT. Amino acids: CASSIRAELLSGNTIYF. Combining the CDR3 with reference TRBV19 and TRBJ1-3 gives the whole variable domain DGGITQSPKYLFRKEGQNVTLSCEQNLNHDAMYWYRQDPGQGLRLIYYSQIVNDFQKGDIAEGYSVSREKKESFPLTVTSAQKNPTAFYLCASSIRAELLSGNTIYFGEGSWLTVV.